This TCR beta chain was documented in a study of blood T cells in healthy people across ages. Regarding the study as a whole: Researchers deemed the diversity estimates from one million T cells underestimates. With unsorted PBMCs, a conclusive comparison of naive versus antigen-experienced cells was not possible.

Per the germline V gene, CDR1 is SGHRS and CDR2 is YFSETQ. Trimming removed 4 bases at V and 6 bases at J, with 10 bases between. The CDR3 runs 12 residues. This clonotype has more than one count but fewer than ten. The antigen remains undetermined. The authors ran a second PCR of 7 to 11 cycles using a sample-barcoded 5' primer and a J-beta primer mix. TCRdb passed the 5' RACE reads through MiXCR, listing each CDR3 protein once. The sample lists around 1,000,000 distinct CDR3 sequences; less than 25% were seen once. This sample was also put to use in a study of T cells of mothers and their children. That publication notes: At a sensitivity of about 100 clones per million clonotypes, no persistent microchimeric T cell clones appeared.

The rearrangement joins TRBV5-1 to TRBJ1-1, with a weak D call TRBD1 (5 bases). Sequencing was performed on blood. This TCR came from a girl aged 2-15 years in good health. The CDR3 sequence: CASSDSTPEAFF. The CDR3 DNA follows: TGCGCCAGCAGCGACAGCACCCCTGAAGCTTTCTTT.